Many counts were recorded for the clone carrying this T cell receptor beta chain. The target antigen is unknown. The data stem from a study of identical twins. A universal primer site was created by template switching, with the cDNA bearing unique molecular identifiers. MiXCR was run by TCRdb on the 5' RACE reads, yielding one entry per CDR3 protein. The table includes roughly 240,000 distinct CDR3 sequences, approximately 7% detected once. General observations from the study: Partial confounding of zero-insertion analyses by invariant MAIT and iNKT cells was possible. Fewer insertions characterized abundant cord blood beta clonotypes, whereas memory repertoires showed none. For out-of-frame alpha sequences shared by twins, low generation probability was in excess.

The CDR3 length is 17 residues. J was trimmed by 3 bases and V by 0 bases; bases with no gene match: 9. A further study also used this sample, focusing on yellow fever vaccine responses in identical twins.

The sample comprised memory (CD45RO+) T cells sorted from blood. V gene TRBV12-3 or TRBV12-4 combines with J gene TRBJ2-3; the match to TRBD2 covers 7 bases. The TCR was taken from a woman between 18 and 29 years old in good health. The CDR3: CASSLARGSMGTDTQYF. The CDR3 coding sequence is TGTGCCAGCAGTTTAGCTCGCGGGAGCATGGGGACAGATACGCAGTATTTT.